This T cell receptor (beta chain) was recovered during a study of technical replicates of blood from a handful of donors. Produced via immunoSEQ multiplex PCR; TCRdb's table is partial and in-frame only. The data show 80,000 to 95,000 clones, roughly 94% seen once. The V gene's germline CDR1 is LGHNA and CDR2 YNFKEQ. The length of the CDR3 is 13 residues. V was shortened by 0 bases and J by 3 bases, with 5 bases between the two germline ends. Input material: T cells isolated from PBMCs. The chain combines TRBV4-2 with TRBJ2-5, with no clear D. The origin of this receptor is a human donor in good health. Here the CDR3 reads CASSQELEETQYF. The CDR3 DNA reads TGTGCCAGCAGCCAAGAGCTAGAAGAGACCCAGTACTTC.